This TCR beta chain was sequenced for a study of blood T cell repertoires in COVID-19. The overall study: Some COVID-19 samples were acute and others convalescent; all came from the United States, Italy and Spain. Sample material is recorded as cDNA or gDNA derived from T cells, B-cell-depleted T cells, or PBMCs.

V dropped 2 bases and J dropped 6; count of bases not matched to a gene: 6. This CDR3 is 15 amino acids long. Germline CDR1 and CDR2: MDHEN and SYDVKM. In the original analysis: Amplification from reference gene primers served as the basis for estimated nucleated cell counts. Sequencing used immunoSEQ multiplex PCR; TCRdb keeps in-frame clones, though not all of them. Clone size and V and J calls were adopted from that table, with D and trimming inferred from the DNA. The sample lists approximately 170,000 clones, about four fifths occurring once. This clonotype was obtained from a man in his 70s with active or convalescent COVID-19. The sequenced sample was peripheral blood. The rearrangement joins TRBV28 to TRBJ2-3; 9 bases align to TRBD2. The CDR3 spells CASSLPSGTYDTQYF. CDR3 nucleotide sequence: TGTGCCAGCAGTTTACCTAGCGGGACTTACGATACGCAGTATTTT.